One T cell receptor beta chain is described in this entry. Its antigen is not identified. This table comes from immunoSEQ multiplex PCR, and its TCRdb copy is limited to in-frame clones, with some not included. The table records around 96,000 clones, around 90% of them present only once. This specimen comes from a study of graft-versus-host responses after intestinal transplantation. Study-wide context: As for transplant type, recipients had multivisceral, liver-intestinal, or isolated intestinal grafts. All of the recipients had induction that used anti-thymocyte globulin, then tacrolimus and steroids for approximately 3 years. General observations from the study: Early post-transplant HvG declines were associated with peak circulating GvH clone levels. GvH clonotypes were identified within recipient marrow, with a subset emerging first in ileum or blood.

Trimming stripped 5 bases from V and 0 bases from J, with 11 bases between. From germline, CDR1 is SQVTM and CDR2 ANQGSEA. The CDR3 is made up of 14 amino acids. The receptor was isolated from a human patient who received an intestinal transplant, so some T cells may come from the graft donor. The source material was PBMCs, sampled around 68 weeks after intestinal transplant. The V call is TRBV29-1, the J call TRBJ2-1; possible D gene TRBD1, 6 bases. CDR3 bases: TGCAGCGTTATACGGGACAACTCCTACAATGAGCAGTTCTTC. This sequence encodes CSVIRDNSYNEQFF.